This T cell receptor beta chain appears in the sequencing data of a study of cytomegalovirus exposure and HLA in healthy donors. Germline V gene sequence: CDR1 SGHTA, CDR2 FQGNSA. The V end lost 8 bases, the J end lost 7 bases, and 8 bases lay between the germline ends. The CDR3 length is 11 residues. This PCR relied on a set of 60 Vbeta primers and 13 Jbeta primers. Authors' methods: Per a later analysis, the number of unique TCR beta chains was about 80 million, of which about 11 million were shared. Generated by immunoSEQ multiplex PCR, the TCRdb table keeps only in-frame clones and is missing some. V and J calls and clone size are as listed in that table; D and trimming were resolved from the DNA. The sample lists around 120,000 clones, 82% occurring once. Study-wide results and limits: Later analysis identified 15,000 to 20,000 TCR beta sequences associated with HLA alleles, using a false discovery rate threshold of 0.05. The majority of CMV-associated TCR beta chains were reported as apparently HLA-restricted in a later analysis. A previous analysis found most TCR beta V segments productive roughly 87% or roughly 30% of the time.

For this clone: Its antigen is unidentified.

The sequenced sample consisted of PBMCs. This receptor was obtained from a male donor in good health and CMV-seropositive. The V and J genes are TRBV7-2 and TRBJ2-2; D is unresolved. CDR3 sequence (DNA): TGTGCCAGCGCCTCGGGCGGGGAGCTGTTTTTT. The encoded protein is CASASGGELFF. Full variable domain (missing parts from reference TRBV7-2 and TRBJ2-2): GAGVSQSPSNKVTEKGKDVELRCDPISGHTALYWYRQSLGQGLEFLIYFQGNSAPDKSGLPSDRFSAERTGGSVSTLTIQRTQQEDSAVYLCASASGGELFFGEGSRLTVL.